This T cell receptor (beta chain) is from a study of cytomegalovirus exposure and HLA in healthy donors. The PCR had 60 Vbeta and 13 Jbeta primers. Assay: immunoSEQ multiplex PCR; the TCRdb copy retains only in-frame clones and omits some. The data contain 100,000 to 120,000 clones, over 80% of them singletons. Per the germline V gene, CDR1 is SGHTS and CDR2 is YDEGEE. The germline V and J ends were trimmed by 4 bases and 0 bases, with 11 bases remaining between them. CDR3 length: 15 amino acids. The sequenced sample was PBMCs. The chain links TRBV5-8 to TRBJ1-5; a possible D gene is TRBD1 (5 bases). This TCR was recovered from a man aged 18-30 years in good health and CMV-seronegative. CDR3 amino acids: CASSPRTNSNQPQHF. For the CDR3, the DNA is TGTGCCAGCAGCCCAAGGACAAATAGCAATCAGCCCCAGCATTTT.